This T cell receptor (beta chain) was recorded in a study of blood T cell repertoires in COVID-19. The germline CDR1 and CDR2 sequences are SNHLY and FYNNEI. The CDR3 is 15 residues long. Trimming removed 0 bases at V and 7 bases at J, with 13 bases between. Profiled with immunoSEQ multiplex PCR; TCRdb holds only in-frame clones, not every one. The sample records hundreds of thousands of clones, over 75% being singletons. This chain uses TRBV2 with TRBJ1-5; D is undetermined. This clonotype originated in a woman aged 50 to 65 with acute COVID-19. The sequencing sample was made of PBMCs or T cells enriched from blood (not recorded which). CDR3 sequence: CASSEAQVSGQPQHF. As DNA, the CDR3 is TGTGCCAGCAGTGAAGCGCAGGTTAGTGGCCAGCCCCAGCATTTT. Full variable domain (missing parts from reference TRBV2 and TRBJ1-5): EPEVTQTPSHQVTQMGQEVILRCVPISNHLYFYWYRQILGQKVEFLVSFYNNEISEKSEIFDDQFSVERPDGSNFTLKIRSTKLEDSAMYFCASSEAQVSGQPQHFGDGTRLSIL.